This entry describes one TCR beta chain. Its antigen is not known. Germline CDR1 reads SEHNR; CDR2 reads FQNEAQ (reference sequence). V was shortened by 4 bases and J by 16 bases, with 17 bases between the two germline ends. The CDR3 runs 12 residues. The data are from a study of OX40 agonist ivuxolimab in advanced cancers. On the study more broadly: In this trial design, patients received ivuxolimab intravenously at 0.01 to 10 mg/kg every 2 weeks. Participants averaged approximately 61 years of age (range about 23 to 79) and were 75% to 90% male. Regarding the study as a whole: Antigen specificity was not determined for the expanded peripheral T cells.

TCRdb's table, derived via immunoSEQ multiplex PCR, lists solely in-frame clones and lacks some. The sample carries 60,000 or so clones, roughly 90% recorded once. Sequencing used CD4+ or CD8+ T cells sorted from blood, obtained in a trial of the OX40 agonist ivuxolimab. The TCR was taken from an adult with an advanced solid tumor such as melanoma, head and neck, liver or kidney cancer. The chain links TRBV7-9 to TRBJ2-1, with a possible D match to TRBD1 (6 bases). This chain's CDR3 is CASSSREGEKFF. CDR3 DNA sequence: TGTGCCAGCAGCTCCCGTGAGGGGGAGAAATTCTTC.